This is a list of T cell receptor beta chains from one sample in a study of control samples from healthy donors and cancer patients. Libraries were prepared by immunoSEQ multiplex PCR; TCRdb keeps only in-frame clonotypes and omits some of them. This table has over 100,000 clones, roughly 92% appearing once. Material: blood. All receptors come from a man in his late teens or twenties in good health. The CDR3 runs from the conserved cysteine through the conserved F or W. Fields, in order: V gene, clone size, D gene, J gene, CDR3 protein, CDR3 DNA. The D gene is left open where the match is weak. Expanded clones are given a class, and other clones once, few, many or no size at all.

v_call: TRBV10-2; clone_size: NA; d_call: NA; j_call: TRBJ1-5; cdr3_aa: CASSLERGSNQPQHF; cdr3_nt: TGCGCCAGCAGCCTGGAGCGCGGGTCAAATCAGCCCCAGCATTTT
v_call: TRBV4-1; clone_size: NA; d_call: TRBD1; j_call: TRBJ1-2; cdr3_aa: CASSPLSTGLGYTF; cdr3_nt: TGCGCCAGCAGCCCCTTATCGACAGGGCTTGGCTACACCTTC
v_call: TRBV6-5; clone_size: NA; d_call: NA; j_call: TRBJ1-2; cdr3_aa: CASSYSSQGGINGYTF; cdr3_nt: TGTGCCAGCAGTTACTCGAGTCAGGGCGGTATAAATGGCTACACCTTC
v_call: TRBV7-6; clone_size: NA; d_call: TRBD2; j_call: TRBJ2-1; cdr3_aa: CASSEYAMASGGGDEQFF; cdr3_nt: TGTGCCAGCAGCGAATACGCCATGGCTAGCGGGGGGGGCGATGAGCAGTTCTTC
v_call: TRBV5-1; clone_size: NA; d_call: NA; j_call: TRBJ2-7; cdr3_aa: CASSLAYIGRTHYEQYF; cdr3_nt: TGCGCCAGCAGCTTGGCCTACATAGGCCGAACCCACTACGAGCAGTACTTC
v_call: TRBV18; clone_size: NA; d_call: TRBD2; j_call: TRBJ2-3; cdr3_aa: CASSWRDYTDTQYF; cdr3_nt: TGTGCCAGCTCCTGGCGGGACTACACAGATACGCAGTATTTT
v_call: TRBV27; clone_size: NA; d_call: NA; j_call: TRBJ2-3; cdr3_aa: CASSLSQKDTQYF; cdr3_nt: TGTGCCAGCAGTTTATCACAGAAAGATACGCAGTATTTT
v_call: TRBV7-6; clone_size: NA; d_call: TRBD2; j_call: TRBJ2-3; cdr3_aa: CASSLAGLAEVYYF; cdr3_nt: TGTGCCAGCAGCTTAGCAGGACTAGCCGAGGTTTACTATTTT
v_call: TRBV19; clone_size: once; d_call: TRBD1; j_call: TRBJ1-5; cdr3_aa: CASSLWDRGWYQPQHF; cdr3_nt: TGTGCCAGTAGTTTGTGGGACAGGGGGTGGTATCAGCCCCAGCATTTT
v_call: TRBV11-2; clone_size: NA; d_call: NA; j_call: TRBJ2-2; cdr3_aa: CASSLVQGTGELFF; cdr3_nt: TGTGCCAGCAGCTTAGTACAAGGCACCGGGGAGCTGTTTTTT
v_call: TRBV28; clone_size: NA; d_call: NA; j_call: TRBJ1-5; cdr3_aa: CASSLLASQPQHF; cdr3_nt: TGTGCCAGCAGTTTACTCGCGAGTCAGCCCCAGCATTTT
v_call: TRBV11-2; clone_size: NA; d_call: TRBD2; j_call: TRBJ2-7; cdr3_aa: CASSLFSTSGADEQYF; cdr3_nt: TGTGCCAGCAGCTTATTTAGCACTAGCGGGGCGGACGAGCAGTACTTC
v_call: TRBV25-1; clone_size: NA; d_call: NA; j_call: TRBJ2-5; cdr3_aa: CASSPARGGADVETQYF; cdr3_nt: TGTGCCAGCAGCCCCGCCCGAGGGGGGGCCGATGTAGAGACCCAGTACTTC
v_call: TRBV5-1; clone_size: NA; d_call: NA; j_call: TRBJ2-1; cdr3_aa: CASSLTGLNEQFF; cdr3_nt: TGCGCCAGCAGCTTGACCGGGCTCAATGAGCAGTTCTTC
v_call: TRBV6-2/TRBV6-3; clone_size: NA; d_call: NA; j_call: TRBJ1-5; cdr3_aa: CASSYSEQPQHF; cdr3_nt: TGTGCCAGCAGTTACTCGGAGCAGCCCCAGCATTTT
v_call: TRBV5-6; clone_size: NA; d_call: NA; j_call: TRBJ1-2; cdr3_aa: CASSLVRGNGYTF; cdr3_nt: TGTGCCAGCAGCTTGGTGAGAGGGAATGGCTACACCTTC
v_call: TRBV28; clone_size: NA; d_call: TRBD1; j_call: TRBJ1-2; cdr3_aa: CASSFNTRQGANNYGYTF; cdr3_nt: TGTGCCAGCAGTTTCAACACACGTCAGGGGGCGAATAATTATGGCTACACCTTC
v_call: TRBV5-1; clone_size: NA; d_call: TRBD1; j_call: TRBJ2-3; cdr3_aa: CASSLGGTGGTDTQYF; cdr3_nt: TGCGCCAGCAGCTTGGGGGGCACAGGGGGCACAGATACGCAGTATTTT
v_call: TRBV12-5; clone_size: NA; d_call: NA; j_call: TRBJ1-5; cdr3_aa: CASGLQSLERNQPQHF; cdr3_nt: TGTGCTAGTGGTCTCCAGAGCCTTGAGCGCAATCAGCCCCAGCATTTT
v_call: TRBV6-5; clone_size: NA; d_call: TRBD1; j_call: TRBJ1-2; cdr3_aa: CASSLERQGGYGYTF; cdr3_nt: TGTGCCAGCAGTTTAGAAAGACAGGGTGGCTATGGCTACACCTTC
v_call: TRBV6-5; clone_size: NA; d_call: NA; j_call: TRBJ2-7; cdr3_aa: CASSRPESRISEQYF; cdr3_nt: TGTGCCAGCAGTAGACCAGAGAGTCGGATTAGCGAGCAGTACTTC
v_call: TRBV11-3; clone_size: NA; d_call: NA; j_call: TRBJ2-3; cdr3_aa: CASSLSRGTSLSSTDTQYF; cdr3_nt: TGTGCCAGCAGCTTATCGAGAGGGACCTCCCTTTCTAGCACAGATACGCAGTATTTT
v_call: TRBV5-5; clone_size: NA; d_call: TRBD1; j_call: TRBJ1-3; cdr3_aa: CASSFRQGSGNTIYF; cdr3_nt: TGTGCCAGCAGCTTTAGACAGGGCTCTGGAAACACCATATATTTT
v_call: TRBV5-1; clone_size: NA; d_call: NA; j_call: TRBJ2-5; cdr3_aa: CASSLSSPQETQYF; cdr3_nt: TGCGCCAGCAGCTTGTCCAGCCCTCAAGAGACCCAGTACTTC
v_call: TRBV2; clone_size: NA; d_call: NA; j_call: TRBJ1-2; cdr3_aa: CASSEFLYGYTF; cdr3_nt: TGTGCCAGCAGTGAATTTCTCTATGGCTACACCTTC
v_call: TRBV3-1/TRBV3-2; clone_size: NA; d_call: NA; j_call: TRBJ2-2; cdr3_aa: CASSQGLQGNTGELFF; cdr3_nt: TGTGCCAGCAGCCAAGGCCTACAGGGGAACACCGGGGAGCTGTTTTTT
v_call: TRBV6-5; clone_size: NA; d_call: NA; j_call: TRBJ1-5; cdr3_aa: CASKTTGMGNQPQHF; cdr3_nt: TGTGCCAGCAAGACCACAGGTATGGGCAATCAGCCCCAGCATTTT
v_call: TRBV9; clone_size: NA; d_call: NA; j_call: TRBJ1-2; cdr3_aa: CASSATNYGYTF; cdr3_nt: TGTGCCAGCAGCGCGACTAACTATGGCTACACCTTC
v_call: TRBV7-2; clone_size: NA; d_call: NA; j_call: TRBJ2-2; cdr3_aa: CASSPFGGGWGDTGELFF; cdr3_nt: TGTGCCAGCAGCCCTTTTGGGGGCGGGTGGGGGGACACCGGGGAGCTGTTTTTT